This T cell receptor (beta chain) was sequenced during a study of regulatory T cells in long-lasting Graves disease. This sample's time point: newly diagnosed GD, antithyroid drugs for less than 3 months. The TCR library was prepared using RNA isolated from PBMCs. Relying on iRepertoire HTBI primers and Arm-PCR of CDR3 regions, the team built TCR beta libraries. TCRdb re-called the multiplex PCR reads with MiXCR, one entry per CDR3 protein. The sample has approximately 460,000 distinct CDR3 sequences; about 16% are singletons. The trim removed 4 bases at V and 1 base at J, leaving 9 bases unmatched. The CDR3 extends over 16 amino acids. Germline CDR1 is LGHDT and CDR2 is YNNKEL (reference sequence). This clonotype has a count of ten or more. The sample was also linked to a second study, of T cells in Graves' hyperthyroidism and ophthalmopathy. As that study records: Clonotypes that were expanded in thyroid above 0.001 mostly appeared in blood too.

This clonotype originated in a woman aged 30 to 39 with Graves disease. Source: peripheral blood mononuclear cells (PBMCs), taken at new diagnosis, from a patient treated with antithyroid drugs. The V and J genes are TRBV3-1 and TRBJ2-7; 8 bases fit TRBD2. The CDR3: CASSPPRAGGSYEQYF. CDR3 nucleotides: TGTGCCAGCAGCCCCCCTAGGGCGGGAGGTTCCTACGAGCAGTACTTC.